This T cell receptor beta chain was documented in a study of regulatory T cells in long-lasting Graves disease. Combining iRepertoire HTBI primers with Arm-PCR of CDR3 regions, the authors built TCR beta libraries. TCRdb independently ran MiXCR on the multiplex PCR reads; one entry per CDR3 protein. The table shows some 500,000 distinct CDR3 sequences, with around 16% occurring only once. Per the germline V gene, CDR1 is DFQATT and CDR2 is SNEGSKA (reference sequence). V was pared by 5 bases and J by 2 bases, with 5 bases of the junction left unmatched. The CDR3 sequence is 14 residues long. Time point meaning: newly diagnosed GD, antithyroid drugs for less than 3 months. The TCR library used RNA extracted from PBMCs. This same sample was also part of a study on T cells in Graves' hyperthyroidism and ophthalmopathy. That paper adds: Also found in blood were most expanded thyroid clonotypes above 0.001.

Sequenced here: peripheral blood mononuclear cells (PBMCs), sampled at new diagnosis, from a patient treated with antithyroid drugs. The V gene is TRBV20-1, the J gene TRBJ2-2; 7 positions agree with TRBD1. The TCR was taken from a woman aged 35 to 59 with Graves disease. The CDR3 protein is CSAVGTDNTGELFF. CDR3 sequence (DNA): TGCAGTGCTGTCGGGACAGACAACACCGGGGAGCTGTTTTTT.